This T cell receptor (beta chain) comes out of a study of regulatory T cells in long-lasting Graves disease. Sequencing libraries for TCR beta were prepared with iRepertoire HTBI primers and Arm-PCR of CDR3 regions. In TCRdb, the multiplex PCR reads were re-called with MiXCR into one record per CDR3 protein. In the table there are 400,000 to 450,000 distinct CDR3 sequences, 14% to 15% of which are singletons. Notes on this clonotype: Its specificity is unknown.

The study's findings and limits: Persistent cases favored TRBV28, TRBJ1-2 and TRBJ2-5.

J gave up 7 bases and V 3 bases, and 6 bases lay outside the gene matches. Germline V gene lookup returns CDR1 DFQATT and CDR2 SNEGSKA (reference sequence). The CDR3 totals 12 residues. Time point meaning: newly diagnosed GD, antithyroid drugs for less than 3 months. RNA extracted from PBMCs served as the sequencing template. By American Thyroid Association guidelines, Graves' disease was diagnosed in the cohort. These same records also appear under a second study, on T cells in Graves' hyperthyroidism and ophthalmopathy. In that study: With the HTBI primer set, the TCR CDR3 went through a first round of RT-PCR. The model anticipated ophthalmopathy a median around six months pre-onset.

This receptor was taken from a woman in her 30s with Graves disease. This chain connects TRBV20-1 to TRBJ2-7, with 7 nucleotides matching TRBD1. The starting material was peripheral blood mononuclear cells (PBMCs), obtained at new diagnosis, from a patient treated with antithyroid drugs. CDR3 sequence reads: CSARKGALEQYF. In nucleotides, the CDR3 is TGCAGTGCTAGGAAGGGGGCGCTTGAGCAGTACTTC.